The clone carrying this T cell receptor (beta chain) has just one count. Other DNA sequences in the same sample also yield this CDR3. The sample originates from a study of T cells in tuberculosis. Study information: T cells were selected with CD1B tetramers loaded with glucose monomycolate.

Produced via immunoSEQ multiplex PCR; TCRdb's table is partial and in-frame only. The sample lists 85,000 to 100,000 clones; under 95% were seen once. After thawing and overnight rest, PBMC were stained with GMM-loaded CD1B tetramer, viability dye and anti-CD3 for sorting. C32 glucose monomycolate from Rhodococcus equi was loaded onto the CD1B tetramers. CDR1 is MGHRA and CDR2 is YSYEKL in the germline V gene. The CDR3 contains 13 residues. Trimming shortened V by 3 bases and J by 7 bases, and 12 bases separated the two germline ends. Sequences were obtained from CD1b-GMM tetramer-negative cells sorted from PBMCs. The receptor was derived from an adult woman with latent tuberculosis. The chain joins TRBV4-1 to TRBJ1-2; the D is unclear. The CDR3 protein is CASSHFTVSGYTF. DNA for the CDR3: TGCGCCAGCAGCCACTTCACAGTATCTGGCTACACCTTC.